This is a list of T cell receptor beta chains from one sample in a study of T cell repertoires in cytomegalovirus infection. These receptors lack a known antigen. In TCRdb, the reads were re-called with MiXCR into one record per CDR3 protein. This table has some 940,000 distinct CDR3 sequences, approximately 31% appearing once. Sequencing used cultured CD8+ T cells from PBMCs, obtained from culture after CMV antigen stimulation. The origin of the receptors is a human donor in good health (CMV status not recorded). Some clones in this sample may be carry-over from other donors' samples. Each CDR3 is given with its conserved first and last residue. A D gene is named only where the DNA matches it firmly. Clone size is shown for a subset of rows, as once, few, many or a class of expanded clone.

DNA: TGTGCCACCTTAGCGGGGGACGAATACAATGAGCAGTTCTTC; CDR3: CATLAGDEYNEQFF; length: 14; V: TRBV27; size: .; D: TRBD2; J: TRBJ2-1
DNA: TGTGCCAGCAGCGTCGGACAGTTAGACTACAATGAGCAGTTCTTC; CDR3: CASSVGQLDYNEQFF; length: 15; V: TRBV9; size: .; D: .; J: TRBJ2-1
DNA: TGTGCCAGCAGCCCCCGGACAAGCGGGGGTCCCACAGATACGCAGTATTTT; CDR3: CASSPRTSGGPTDTQYF; length: 17; V: TRBV7-3; size: many; D: TRBD2; J: TRBJ2-3
DNA: TGTGCCAGCAGTTTAAGGGGACCCATCTACGAGCAGTACTTC; CDR3: CASSLRGPIYEQYF; length: 14; V: TRBV27; size: many; D: .; J: TRBJ2-7
DNA: TGTGCCAGTATCCAAGGGGGCGCTGAAGCTTTCTTT; CDR3: CASIQGGAEAFF; length: 12; V: TRBV19; size: .; D: TRBD1; J: TRBJ1-1
DNA: TGTGCCAGCAGCTTCACTCCGGAGAACTATGGCTACACCTTC; CDR3: CASSFTPENYGYTF; length: 14; V: TRBV7-9; size: many; D: .; J: TRBJ1-2
DNA: TGTGCCAGCAGTCTACAGGGGAGGTTCGGCAATCAGCCCCAGCATTTT; CDR3: CASSLQGRFGNQPQHF; length: 16; V: TRBV12-3/TRBV12-4; size: .; D: TRBD1; J: TRBJ1-5
DNA: TGTGCCGCCGGGGGCCTCTATGGCTACACCTTC; CDR3: CAAGGLYGYTF; length: 11; V: TRBV10-3; size: few; D: .; J: TRBJ1-2
DNA: TGTGCCAGCAGTTACGCGACAGGGGCGGTCGTATCTAACTATGGCTACACCTTC; CDR3: CASSYATGAVVSNYGYTF; length: 18; V: TRBV6-5; size: few; D: TRBD1; J: TRBJ1-2
DNA: TGTGCCGGCAGCGTCAGGGGGGCAGATACGCAGTATTTT; CDR3: CAGSVRGADTQYF; length: 13; V: TRBV6-1; size: .; D: .; J: TRBJ2-3
DNA: TGTGCCAGCAGTGCACGGGACAGGGCTAGGACTCAGCCCCAGCATTTT; CDR3: CASSARDRARTQPQHF; length: 16; V: TRBV25-1; size: .; D: TRBD1; J: TRBJ1-5
DNA: TGTGCCAGCAGCCAAGATAGGACTTTGGGAGCGTTGACAGATACGCAGTATTTT; CDR3: CASSQDRTLGALTDTQYF; length: 18; V: TRBV3-1; size: once; D: .; J: TRBJ2-3
DNA: TGTGCCAGCAGATCTAATGATGAGCAGTTCTTC; CDR3: CASRSNDEQFF; length: 11; V: TRBV7-9; size: .; D: .; J: TRBJ2-1
DNA: TGCGCCAGCAGCCAAGATTCAGGCGCGAACACCGGGGAGCTGTTTTTT; CDR3: CASSQDSGANTGELFF; length: 16; V: TRBV4-3; size: few; D: .; J: TRBJ2-2
DNA: TGTGCCAGCAGTCCTCGGGCTCGGGGAGAGACCCAGTACTTC; CDR3: CASSPRARGETQYF; length: 14; V: TRBV27; size: .; D: .; J: TRBJ2-5
DNA: TGCAGCGTTGAAGGGGACTCCACCTACGAGCAGTACTTC; CDR3: CSVEGDSTYEQYF; length: 13; V: TRBV29-1; size: few; D: .; J: TRBJ2-7
DNA: TGTGCCAGCAGACTACGCAGGGAAGATTCACCCCTCCACTTT; CDR3: CASRLRREDSPLHF; length: 14; V: TRBV28; size: .; D: .; J: TRBJ1-6
DNA: TGTGCCAGCAGCTTAGCAGGGGACTATGGCTACACCTTC; CDR3: CASSLAGDYGYTF; length: 13; V: TRBV7-6; size: many; D: .; J: TRBJ1-2
DNA: TGTGCCACGGGACAGGGAAAGTACTTC; CDR3: CATGQGKYF; length: 9; V: TRBV2; size: few; D: TRBD1; J: TRBJ2-7
DNA: TGTGCCAGCAGTTTGTCAGATTTGGGCCGAGAGACCCAGTACTTC; CDR3: CASSLSDLGRETQYF; length: 15; V: TRBV27; size: .; D: .; J: TRBJ2-5
DNA: TGTGCCAGCAGCTCACCGCCTGAACTAGTGGGGGGCCCGCAGTACTTC; CDR3: CASSSPPELVGGPQYF; length: 16; V: TRBV7-2; size: .; D: .; J: TRBJ2-4
DNA: TGTGCCAGCAGTCTGACTGGCGGGGTGGCAGATACGCAGTATTTT; CDR3: CASSLTGGVADTQYF; length: 15; V: TRBV7-3; size: .; D: .; J: TRBJ2-3
DNA: TGTGCCAGCAGCTTTACAGGGGGCTACACCGGGGAGCTGTTTTTT; CDR3: CASSFTGGYTGELFF; length: 15; V: TRBV7-3; size: many; D: TRBD1; J: TRBJ2-2
DNA: TGCAGTGCCCCCCGTTCTGGCAACGATGAGCAGTTCTTC; CDR3: CSAPRSGNDEQFF; length: 13; V: TRBV20-1; size: many; D: .; J: TRBJ2-1
DNA: TGTGCCAGCAGTAGACAGCTCAATGAGCAGTTCTTC; CDR3: CASSRQLNEQFF; length: 12; V: TRBV2; size: few; D: .; J: TRBJ2-1
DNA: TGTGCCAGCAGTTACCTGGCACATGAGCAGTTCTTC; CDR3: CASSYLAHEQFF; length: 12; V: TRBV6-2/TRBV6-3; size: few; D: .; J: TRBJ2-1
DNA: TGTGCCAACAGCTTAGAGCGGGGGGGGGGCAGAGTCACAGATACGCAGTATTTT; CDR3: CANSLERGGGRVTDTQYF; length: 18; V: TRBV11-2; size: .; D: TRBD2; J: TRBJ2-3
DNA: TGTGCCAGCAGTCTCCCGACTCGGCTGCGAGAGCAGTACTTC; CDR3: CASSLPTRLREQYF; length: 14; V: TRBV27; size: few; D: .; J: TRBJ2-7
DNA: TGTGCTAGTGCCCCCACGAGCACAGATACGCAGTATTTT; CDR3: CASAPTSTDTQYF; length: 13; V: TRBV12-5; size: .; D: .; J: TRBJ2-3
DNA: TGTGCCAGCAGTGACATAGCGGGGGACGCCTACAATGAGCAGTTCTTC; CDR3: CASSDIAGDAYNEQFF; length: 16; V: TRBV2; size: .; D: TRBD2; J: TRBJ2-1
DNA: TGTGCCAGCAGCGTGGGGGGCTCGAATACCGGGGAGCTGTTTTTT; CDR3: CASSVGGSNTGELFF; length: 15; V: TRBV9; size: .; D: .; J: TRBJ2-2
DNA: TGCGCCAGCAGATTCCGGGACACCAACTACAATGAGCAGTTCTTC; CDR3: CASRFRDTNYNEQFF; length: 15; V: TRBV4-1; size: few; D: .; J: TRBJ2-1
DNA: TGTGCCAGCGTCGGGGGACGCTCCTACGAGCAGTACTTC; CDR3: CASVGGRSYEQYF; length: 13; V: TRBV2; size: .; D: .; J: TRBJ2-7
DNA: TGTGCCAGCAGCTTAGATGGTTACACGAACACCGGGGAGCTGTTTTTT; CDR3: CASSLDGYTNTGELFF; length: 16; V: TRBV7-6; size: few; D: .; J: TRBJ2-2
DNA: TGTGTCACCAGCAGAGATCGGGGGCTAGCGGGGGACCAAGAGACCCAGTACTTC; CDR3: CVTSRDRGLAGDQETQYF; length: 18; V: TRBV15; size: .; D: TRBD2; J: TRBJ2-5
DNA: TGCAGCGTTCGACAGGGGTTGACTGAAGCTTTCTTT; CDR3: CSVRQGLTEAFF; length: 12; V: TRBV29-1; size: .; D: TRBD1; J: TRBJ1-1
DNA: TGTTCTCTCCATGAGCAGTTCTTC; CDR3: CSLHEQFF; length: 8; V: TRBV6-1; size: .; D: .; J: TRBJ2-1
DNA: TGTGCCAGTAGTATAGCCATGAGCTCCTACAATGAGCAGTTCTTC; CDR3: CASSIAMSSYNEQFF; length: 15; V: TRBV19; size: few; D: .; J: TRBJ2-1
DNA: TGCGCCAGCAGCCGCACTAGGAGCAGATATCAGCCCCAGCATTTT; CDR3: CASSRTRSRYQPQHF; length: 15; V: TRBV4-3; size: .; D: .; J: TRBJ1-5
DNA: TGCGCCAGCAGCTCATCAGGGAATCCTGAAGCTTTCTTT; CDR3: CASSSSGNPEAFF; length: 13; V: TRBV5-1; size: .; D: .; J: TRBJ1-1
DNA: TGTGCCAGCAGACCCGACAGGGGGCGCGACGGGCAGTACTTC; CDR3: CASRPDRGRDGQYF; length: 14; V: TRBV7-9; size: few; D: TRBD1; J: TRBJ2-7
DNA: TGCGCCAGCAGCTTGAAGCCCAGCGGTCAGCCCCAGCATTTT; CDR3: CASSLKPSGQPQHF; length: 14; V: TRBV5-1; size: few; D: .; J: TRBJ1-5
DNA: TGTGCCAGCAGTCCACTAGAGTTCTGGGGAGACATTCAGTACTTC; CDR3: CASSPLEFWGDIQYF; length: 15; V: TRBV7-2; size: few; D: .; J: TRBJ2-4
DNA: TGTGCCAGCAGCCGCGGACAGGCCCCGAACACTGAAGCTTTCTTT; CDR3: CASSRGQAPNTEAFF; length: 15; V: TRBV27; size: few; D: TRBD1; J: TRBJ1-1